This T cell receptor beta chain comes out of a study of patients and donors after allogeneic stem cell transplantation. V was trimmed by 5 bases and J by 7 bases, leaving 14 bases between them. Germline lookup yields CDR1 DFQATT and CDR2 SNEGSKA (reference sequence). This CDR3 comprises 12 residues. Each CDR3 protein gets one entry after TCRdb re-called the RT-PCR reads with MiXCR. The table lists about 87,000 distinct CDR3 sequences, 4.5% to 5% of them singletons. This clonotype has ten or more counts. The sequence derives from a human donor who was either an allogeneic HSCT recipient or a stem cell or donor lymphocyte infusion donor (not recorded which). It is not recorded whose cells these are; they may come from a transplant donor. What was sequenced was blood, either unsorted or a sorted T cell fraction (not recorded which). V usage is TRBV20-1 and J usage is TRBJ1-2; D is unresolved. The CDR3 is CSAPRTGLGYTF. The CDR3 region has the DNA TGCAGTGCTCCAAGGACGGGTCTTGGCTACACCTTC.